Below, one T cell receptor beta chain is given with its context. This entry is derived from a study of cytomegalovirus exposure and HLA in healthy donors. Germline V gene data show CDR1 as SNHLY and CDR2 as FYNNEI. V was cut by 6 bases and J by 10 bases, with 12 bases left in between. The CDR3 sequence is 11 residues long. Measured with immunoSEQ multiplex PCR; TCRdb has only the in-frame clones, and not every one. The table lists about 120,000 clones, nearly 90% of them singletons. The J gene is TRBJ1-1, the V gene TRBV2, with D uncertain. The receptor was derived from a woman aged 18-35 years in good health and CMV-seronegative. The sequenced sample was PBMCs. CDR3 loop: CASSELERAFF. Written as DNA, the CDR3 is TGTGCCAGCAGCGAGCTCGAGCGAGCTTTCTTT.